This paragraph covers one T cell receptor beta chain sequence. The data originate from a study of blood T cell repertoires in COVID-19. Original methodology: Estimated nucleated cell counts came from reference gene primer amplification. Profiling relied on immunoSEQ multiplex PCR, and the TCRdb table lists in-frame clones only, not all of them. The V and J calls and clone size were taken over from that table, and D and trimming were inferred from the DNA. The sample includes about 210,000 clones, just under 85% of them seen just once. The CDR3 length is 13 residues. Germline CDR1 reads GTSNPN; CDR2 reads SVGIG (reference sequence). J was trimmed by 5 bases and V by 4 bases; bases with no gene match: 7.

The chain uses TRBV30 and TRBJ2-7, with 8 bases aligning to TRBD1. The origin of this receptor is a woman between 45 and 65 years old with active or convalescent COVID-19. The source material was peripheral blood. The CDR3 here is CAWNPDRDHEQYF. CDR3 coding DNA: TGTGCCTGGAACCCGGACAGGGACCACGAGCAGTACTTC.